This record covers a single T cell receptor (beta chain). The sample originates from a study of blood T cell repertoires in COVID-19. As for the study in general: Researchers got acute and convalescent COVID-19 samples from the United States, Italy and Spain. T cells, B-cell-depleted T cells, or PBMCs supplied cDNA or gDNA.

Under the authors' procedure: Counts of nucleated cells, estimated from reference gene primer amplification, were obtained. Profiling relied on immunoSEQ multiplex PCR, and the TCRdb table lists in-frame clones only, not all of them. V and J calls plus clone size are reproduced from that table; the DNA served to infer D and trimming. This sample carries a few hundred thousand clones, around 82% of them seen once, and the ten largest clones take less than 4%. Germline V gene data show CDR1 as SGDLS and CDR2 as YYNGEE. V was clipped by 0 bases and J by 4 bases, with 5 bases between them. The CDR3 covers 14 residues.

Source material: peripheral blood. The clonotype comes from a woman aged 18-35 years with acute or convalescent COVID-19. The chain combines TRBV9 with TRBJ2-6, with D perhaps matching TRBD1 (5 bases). The CDR3 region is CASSVGTGANVLTF. The CDR3 DNA is TGTGCCAGCAGCGTAGGGACAGGGGCCAACGTCCTGACTTTC.